The 21 T cell receptor beta chains in this list originate from one sample, sequenced in a study of blood T cell repertoires in COVID-19. Sequencing was performed with immunoSEQ multiplex PCR; in TCRdb, only in-frame clones are kept and a portion is missing. In the table there are about 280,000 clones, around 85% of which are singletons. The sample comprised PBMCs or T cells enriched from blood (not recorded which). Every receptor here comes from a middle-aged woman who had recovered from COVID-19.

The chain employs TRBV6-2 or TRBV6-3 and TRBJ1-5; D remains unclear. Germline assignment: CDR1 MNHEY and CDR2 SVGEGT. The CDR3 has 13 residues. V was trimmed by 2 bases and J by 5 bases, leaving 7 bases between them. The CDR3 nucleotides are TGTGCCAGCAGTTACGACACATATCAGCCCCAGCATTTT. Translated, it gives CASSYDTYQPQHF.

There are a few counts of this clone. V and J are TRBV27 and TRBJ1-5, with 7 bases matching TRBD1. Germline loops: CDR1 MNHEY, CDR2 SMNVEV (reference sequence). The CDR3 totals 15 residues. The trim removed 7 bases at V and 1 base at J, leaving 7 bases unmatched. CDR3 DNA: TGTGCCAGCAATGGACAGGCCGAAAGCAATCAGCCCCAGCATTTT. As protein: CASNGQAESNQPQHF.

This clone has more than one count but fewer than ten. The chain joins TRBV6-5 to TRBJ2-1; TRBD2 agrees at 7 bases. V lost 5 bases to trimming and J lost 1 base; unmatched junction nucleotides: 5. CDR3 length: 15 amino acids. Germline V CDR1 and CDR2: MNHEY, SVGAGI. The CDR3 region has the DNA TGTGCCAGCAGTCGAGCGGGGTCGTCCTACAATGAGCAGTTCTTC. This gives the protein CASSRAGSSYNEQFF.

This clone appeared once. CDR3 DNA sequence: TGTGCCAGCAGCTTAGATCGGGGGGGGATCCAAGAGACCCAGTACTTC. It specifies CASSLDRGGIQETQYF. The chain has TRBV11-2 and TRBJ2-5, with 8 bases matching TRBD2. Looked up from germline, CDR1 is SGHAT and CDR2 is FQNNGV. The CDR3 spans 16 residues. V shed 0 bases, J shed 1 base, and the junction held 4 bases outside the gene matches.

The chain is built from TRBV5-1 and TRBJ2-1; 7 bases agree with TRBD1. The V segment lost 4 bases and the J segment 8 bases; nucleotides outside the gene matches: 9. The CDR3 sequence is 14 residues long. CDR1 and CDR2 from the germline V gene are SGHRS and YFSETQ. CDR3 protein: CASSRLGGTDEQFF. CDR3 sequence (DNA): TGCGCCAGCAGCAGGTTAGGGGGCACGGATGAGCAGTTCTTC.

The V call is TRBV7-2, the J call TRBJ2-3, with 13 bases that match TRBD2. The germline CDR1 and CDR2 sequences are SGHTA and FQGNSA. The J segment lost 6 bases and the V segment lost 8 bases, leaving 8 bases of the junction unmatched. The CDR3 extends over 15 amino acids. The CDR3 bases are TGTGCCAGCGGAGGACTAGCGGGAGTTAGGGATACGCAGTATTTT. Amino acids: CASGGLAGVRDTQYF.

The chain recombines TRBV11-2 with TRBJ2-7, with D possibly being TRBD2 (6 bases). CDR1 is SGHAT, CDR2 FQNNGV, per germline. CDR3 length equals 17 residues. V lost 1 base and J 0 bases, leaving 16 bases between the germline ends. CDR3 loop: CASSLGGYGRVSYEQYF. CDR3 nucleotide sequence: TGTGCCAGCAGCTTAGGAGGTTACGGGAGAGTCTCCTACGAGCAGTACTTC.

This sequence joins TRBV4-2 and TRBJ1-6; 7 positions match TRBD1. The CDR3 runs to 14 residues. Germline trimming cut 5 bases from V and 5 bases from J; bases unmatched to any gene: 3. The germline V gene encodes CDR1 LGHNA and CDR2 YNFKEQ. The CDR3 protein is CASSSGQHNSPLHF. The CDR3 nucleotides are TGTGCCAGCAGCTCGGGACAGCATAATTCACCCCTCCACTTT.

The rearrangement joins TRBV2 to TRBJ2-5; TRBD1 agrees at 10 bases. Germline V CDR1 and CDR2: SNHLY, FYNNEI. The CDR3 has 14 residues. Trimming removed 9 bases from V and 2 bases from J; junction bases left unmatched: 6. CDR3 sequence: CASSRDRGQETQYF. The CDR3, as DNA: TGTGCCAGTAGCCGGGACAGGGGTCAAGAGACCCAGTACTTC.

V usage is TRBV24-1 and J usage is TRBJ2-5; 9 bases are a match to TRBD2. Germline V gene data show CDR1 as KGHDR and CDR2 as SFDVKD. The CDR3 spans 15 residues. After removal of 4 bases from V and 2 bases from J, the junction contained 4 bases not matched to a gene. CDR3 residues: CATSEAGGGQETQYF. The CDR3 nucleotides read TGTGCCACCAGTGAGGCGGGAGGGGGGCAAGAGACCCAGTACTTC.

This chain uses TRBV7-2 with TRBJ2-1; D uncertain. CDR3 length: 14 amino acids. The V and J ends lost 5 bases and 0 bases respectively, with 8 bases between them. CDR1 is SGHTA and CDR2 is FQGNSA in the germline V gene. The DNA for the CDR3 is TGTGCCAGCAGCATTAGCAGCTCCTACAATGAGCAGTTCTTC. Its protein product is CASSISSSYNEQFF.

The chain has TRBV29-1 and TRBJ2-5; TRBD2 might be the D (5 bases). The CDR3 spans 14 residues. Trimming shortened V by 5 bases and J by 5 bases, and 18 bases separated the two germline ends. Germline CDR1 and CDR2: SQVTM and ANQGSEA. In DNA form, the CDR3 reads TGCAGCGTTCTACGAGGGCGTTTTGGCGAGACCCAGTACTTC. This gives the protein CSVLRGRFGETQYF.

This clone was picked up a small number of times. V usage is TRBV19 and J usage is TRBJ1-5; D not certain. This CDR3 contains 16 residues. The ends were cut back, 7 bases at V and 0 bases at J, with 16 bases in the middle. Germline-derived CDR1 and CDR2 are LNHDA and SQIVND (reference sequence). DNA of the CDR3: TGTGCCAGTAACGGCGCCGTGGGAGATAGCAATCAGCCCCAGCATTTT. This translates into CASNGAVGDSNQPQHF.

The J gene is TRBJ1-4, the V gene TRBV28; D perhaps matches TRBD1 (5 bases). Germline V lookup: CDR1 MDHEN, CDR2 SYDVKM. The CDR3 totals 14 residues. V lost 6 bases and J 7 bases, leaving 15 bases between the germline ends. The CDR3 coding sequence is TGTGCCAGCAGGGGTGACAGCCTAGGTGAAAAACTGTTTTTT. Residues: CASRGDSLGEKLFF.

This sequence joins TRBV4-1 and TRBJ2-7, with 9 bases identical to TRBD2. The junction had 6 bases not matched to a gene; V was cut back by 2 bases and J by 1 base. Germline lookup yields CDR1 MGHRA and CDR2 YSYEKL. The CDR3 runs 16 residues. The DNA for the CDR3 is TGCGCCAGCAGCCAAACCGGGACTAGCACGTCCTACGAGCAGTACTTC. Its protein product is CASSQTGTSTSYEQYF.

V and J are TRBV13 and TRBJ2-3, with a possible D match to TRBD1 (6 bases). The CDR3 contains 14 residues. The germline V gene encodes CDR1 PRHDT and CDR2 FYEKMQ (reference sequence). V lost 4 bases and J lost 7, with 15 bases in between. The CDR3 bases are TGTGCCAGCAGCTCAAGAGGGGGACCAAATACGCAGTATTTT. Encoded protein: CASSSRGGPNTQYF.

The chain employs TRBV5-1 and TRBJ2-7, with TRBD1 identical over 9 bases. In germline, CDR1 is SGHRS, CDR2 YFSETQ. J was trimmed by 6 bases and V by 0 bases; bases with no gene match: 4. There are 14 residues in the CDR3. CDR3 protein: CASSLDRGHVEQYF. The CDR3 DNA reads TGCGCCAGCAGCTTGGACAGGGGGCACGTCGAGCAGTACTTC. The complete variable domain, with remaining parts taken from reference TRBV5-1 and TRBJ2-7, reads KAGVTQTPRYLIKTRGQQVTLSCSPISGHRSVSWYQQTPGQGLQFLFEYFSETQRNKGNFPGRFSGRQFSNSRSEMNVSTLELGDSALYLCASSLDRGHVEQYFGPGTRLTVT.

The DNA for the CDR3 is TGTGCCAGCAGCCGGCTCCGGGGAGACGAGCAGTACTTC. Its translation: CASSRLRGDEQYF. The gene calls are TRBV7-8 and TRBJ2-7; TRBD2 might be the D (5 bases). Germline assignment: CDR1 SGHVS and CDR2 FQNEAQ. The CDR3 extends over 13 amino acids. V lost 5 bases to trimming and J lost 5 bases, with 13 bases between them.

The table lists this clone with a few counts. This chain links TRBV5-1 with TRBJ2-7, with D possibly matching TRBD1 (6 bases). CDR1 and CDR2 from the germline V gene are SGHRS and YFSETQ. Trimming pared 0 bases from V and 5 bases from J, leaving 6 bases between. This CDR3 region has 12 residues. The CDR3 DNA reads as TGCGCCAGCAGCTTGGAGGGGGACGAGCAGTACTTC. Protein: CASSLEGDEQYF.

CDR3 loop: CASSSGTSVRTGEQYF. The CDR3 region has the DNA TGTGCCAGCAGCTCCGGTACTAGCGTCAGAACGGGTGAGCAGTACTTC. V and J are TRBV28 and TRBJ2-7, with 7 nucleotides matching TRBD2. This CDR3 has 16 residues. After removal of 6 bases from V and 7 bases from J, the junction contained 18 bases not matched to a gene. CDR1 is MDHEN, CDR2 SYDVKM, per germline.

In its sample, this clone was seen a few times. The chain combines TRBV6-5 with TRBJ1-2; TRBD1 matches 10 bases. Looked up from germline, CDR1 is MNHEY and CDR2 is SVGAGI. The CDR3 consists of 14 residues. The trim removed 5 bases at V and 5 bases at J, leaving 5 bases unmatched. The CDR3: CASSQRQGAYGYTF. The CDR3 coding sequence is TGTGCCAGCAGTCAGCGACAGGGGGCTTATGGCTACACCTTC.